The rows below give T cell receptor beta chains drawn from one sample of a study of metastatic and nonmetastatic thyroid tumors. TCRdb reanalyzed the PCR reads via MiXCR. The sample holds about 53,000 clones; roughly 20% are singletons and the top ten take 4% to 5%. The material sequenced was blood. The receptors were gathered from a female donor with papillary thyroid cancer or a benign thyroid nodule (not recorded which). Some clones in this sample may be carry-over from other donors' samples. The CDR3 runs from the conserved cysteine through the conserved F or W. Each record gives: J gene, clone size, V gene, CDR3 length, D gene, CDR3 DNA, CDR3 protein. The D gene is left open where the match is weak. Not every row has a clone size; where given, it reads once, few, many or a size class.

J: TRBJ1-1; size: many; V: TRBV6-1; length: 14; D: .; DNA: TGTGCCAGCAGCCTCGACAGCATGAACACTGAAGCTTTCTTT; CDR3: CASSLDSMNTEAFF
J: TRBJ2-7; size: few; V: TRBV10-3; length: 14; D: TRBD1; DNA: TGTGCCATCAAAGTTACAGGGGCTTTGCGCGAGCAGTACTTC; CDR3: CAIKVTGALREQYF
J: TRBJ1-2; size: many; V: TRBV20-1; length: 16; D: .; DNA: TGCAGTGCTAGAGATGTAAGGCAGGGCATCGACTATGGCTACACCTTC; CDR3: CSARDVRQGIDYGYTF
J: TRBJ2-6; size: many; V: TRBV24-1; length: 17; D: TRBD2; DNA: TGTGCCACCAGTGGTTGGCGGGAGGGCCGTGGGGCCAACGTCCTGACTTTC; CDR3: CATSGWREGRGANVLTF
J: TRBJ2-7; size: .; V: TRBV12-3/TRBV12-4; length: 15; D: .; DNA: TGTGCCAGCAGTGTCACAGGCAGCATTCCCCTCGAGCAGTACTTC; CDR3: CASSVTGSIPLEQYF
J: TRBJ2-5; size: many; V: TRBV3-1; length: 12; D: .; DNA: TGTGCCAGCAGCCGATCTACGGAGACCCAGTACTTC; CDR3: CASSRSTETQYF
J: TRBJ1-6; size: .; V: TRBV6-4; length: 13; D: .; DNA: TGTGCCAGCAGTGACAGGGATAATTCACCCCTCCACTTT; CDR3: CASSDRDNSPLHF
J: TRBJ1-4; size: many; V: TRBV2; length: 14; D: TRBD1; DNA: TGTGCCAGCGTATGGACAGGGCCCGCAGAAAAACTGTTTTTT; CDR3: CASVWTGPAEKLFF
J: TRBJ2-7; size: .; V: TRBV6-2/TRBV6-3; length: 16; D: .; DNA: TGTGCCAGCAGTTCTCTAAGTGTGGGCTGTATCCACGAGCAGTACTTC; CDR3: CASSSLSVGCIHEQYF
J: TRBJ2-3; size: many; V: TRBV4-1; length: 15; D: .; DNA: TGCGCCAGCAGCGCACAGGGAATCAGCACAGATACGCAGTATTTT; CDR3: CASSAQGISTDTQYF
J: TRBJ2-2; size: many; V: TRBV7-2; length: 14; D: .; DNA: TGTGCCAGCAGCTTAGATCCCAGGTCCGGGGAGCTGTTTTTT; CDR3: CASSLDPRSGELFF
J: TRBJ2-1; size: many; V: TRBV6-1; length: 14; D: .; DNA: TGTGCCAGCAGTCCCAGCACCACGGGCAATGAGCAGTTCTTC; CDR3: CASSPSTTGNEQFF
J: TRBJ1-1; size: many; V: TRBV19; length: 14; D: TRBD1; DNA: TGTGCCAGTACTTGGACAGGGGCCAACACTGAAGCTTTCTTT; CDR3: CASTWTGANTEAFF
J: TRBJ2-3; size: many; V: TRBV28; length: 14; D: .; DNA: TGTGCCAGCAGCCCGAGCGGGCTCACAGATACGCAGTATTTT; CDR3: CASSPSGLTDTQYF
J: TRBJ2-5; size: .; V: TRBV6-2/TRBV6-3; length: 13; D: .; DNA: TGTGCCAGCAGTTACCAAAGCCAAGAGACCCAGTACTTC; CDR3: CASSYQSQETQYF
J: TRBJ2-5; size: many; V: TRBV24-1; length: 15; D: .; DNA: TGTGCCACCAGCCTCTCCGGGGTGGGGAAAGAGACCCAGTACTTC; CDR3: CATSLSGVGKETQYF
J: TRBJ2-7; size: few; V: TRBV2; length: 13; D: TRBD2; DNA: TGTGCCAGCAGTGGTAGCGGGAGCCACGAGCAGTACTTC; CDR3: CASSGSGSHEQYF
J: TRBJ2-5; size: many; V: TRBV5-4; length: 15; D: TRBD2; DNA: TGTGCCAGCAGCTTGCGGCTAGCGGGAGGAGAGACCCAGTACTTC; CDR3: CASSLRLAGGETQYF
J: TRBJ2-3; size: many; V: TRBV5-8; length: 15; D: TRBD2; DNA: TGTGCCAGCAGCCGGGCTAGCGGGAGGACAGATACGCAGTATTTT; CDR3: CASSRASGRTDTQYF
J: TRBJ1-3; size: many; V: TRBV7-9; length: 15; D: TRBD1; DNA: TGTGCCAGCAGCATGGACAGGCTCTCTGGAAACACCATATATTTT; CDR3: CASSMDRLSGNTIYF